This T cell receptor (beta chain) was identified in a study of T cell changes during pregnancy in multiple sclerosis. The trim removed 6 bases at V and 0 bases at J, leaving 7 bases unmatched. Germline loops: CDR1 LGHNT, CDR2 FRNRAP. CDR3 length: 15 amino acids. The repertoire was sequenced with immunoSEQ multiplex PCR; TCRdb's copy has only in-frame clones and lacks some. Here the sample spans approximately 100,000 clones, about 94% being singletons. The clonotype originates from a female donor with multiple sclerosis, enrolled in a pregnancy study. The source material was peripheral blood, sampled before pregnancy. The chain couples TRBV12-5 to TRBJ2-7, with 8 bases fitting TRBD1. CDR3 in DNA: TGTGCTAGTGGCCATGGACAGGGCCTCTCCTACGAGCAGTACTTC. It translates to CASGHGQGLSYEQYF.